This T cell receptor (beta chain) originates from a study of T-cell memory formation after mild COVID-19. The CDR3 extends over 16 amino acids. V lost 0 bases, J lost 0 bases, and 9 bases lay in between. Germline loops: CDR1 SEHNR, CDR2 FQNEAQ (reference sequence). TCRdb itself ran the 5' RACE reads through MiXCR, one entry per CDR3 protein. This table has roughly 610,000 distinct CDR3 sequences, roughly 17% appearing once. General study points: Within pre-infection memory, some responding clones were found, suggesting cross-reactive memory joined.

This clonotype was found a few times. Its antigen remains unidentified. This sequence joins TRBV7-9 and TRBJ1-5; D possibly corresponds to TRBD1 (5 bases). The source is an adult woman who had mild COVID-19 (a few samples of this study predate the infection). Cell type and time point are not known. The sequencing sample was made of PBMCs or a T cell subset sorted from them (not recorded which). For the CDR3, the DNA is TGTGCCAGCAGCTTAGCGGGGCCGGGTAGCAATCAGCCCCAGCATTTT. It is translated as CASSLAGPGSNQPQHF.